These T cell receptor beta chains were read from a single sample in a study of T cells in Graves' hyperthyroidism and ophthalmopathy. MiXCR, applied by TCRdb to the multiplex PCR reads, yields one record per CDR3 protein. The repertoire has around 350,000 distinct CDR3 sequences, about a sixth of them found once; the top ten carry approximately 30%. Sequencing was performed on blood. The source of these receptors is a woman aged 25-40 years with Graves' hyperthyroidism that later progressed to Graves' ophthalmopathy. Each CDR3 is given with its conserved first and last residue. D genes are given only for firm matches. The size of a clone is reported for some rows only, either as once, few or many, or as a class for expanded clones.

abundance	j_gene	d_gene	v_gene	CDR3aa	CDR3nt
many	TRBJ1-1	TRBD1	TRBV5-1	CASSLMVSGTGVTEAFF	TGCGCCAGCAGCTTGATGGTTTCGGGGACAGGGGTCACTGAAGCTTTCTTT
-	TRBJ1-4	TRBD1	TRBV7-9	CASSLLDTGGVYEKLFF	TGTGCCAGCAGTTTACTCGACACAGGGGGAGTTTATGAAAAACTGTTTTTT
many	TRBJ2-1	TRBD1	TRBV7-9	CASSLGTGQFF	TGTGCCAGCAGCTTAGGGACAGGGCAGTTCTTC
many	TRBJ1-4	-	TRBV2	CASRQMNEKLFF	TGTGCCAGCAGGCAGATGAATGAAAAACTGTTTTTT
-	TRBJ2-2	-	TRBV18	CASSPDLSTGELFF	TGTGCCAGCTCACCAGATTTAAGCACCGGGGAGCTGTTTTTT
many	TRBJ1-2	-	TRBV29-1	CSVLFEDRGYTF	TGCAGCGTCCTATTCGAGGACAGAGGCTACACCTTC
-	TRBJ1-5	-	TRBV6-1	CASRALQGYSNQPQHF	TGTGCCAGCAGAGCCCTCCAGGGTTATAGCAATCAGCCCCAGCATTTT
-	TRBJ1-1	TRBD1	TRBV3-1	CASSQWDLEPDRSNTEAFF	TGTGCCAGCAGCCAATGGGACCTTGAACCGGACAGGTCAAACACTGAAGCTTTCTTT
few	TRBJ2-3	-	TRBV20-1	CSGTVTDTQYF	TGCAGTGGGACTGTCACAGATACGCAGTATTTT
-	TRBJ2-1	-	TRBV28	CASSPGGGAIVLFF	TGTGCCAGCAGCCCAGGTGGGGGGGCTATCGTGCTGTTCTTC
many	TRBJ2-2	-	TRBV12-3/TRBV12-4	CASRAVFSGRTGELFF	TGTGCCAGCAGAGCTGTGTTTAGCGGTCGCACCGGGGAGCTGTTTTTT
few	TRBJ1-2	-	TRBV14	CASSAHTNYGYTF	TGTGCCAGCAGCGCCCATACCAACTATGGCTACACCTTC
many	TRBJ2-3	-	TRBV7-2	CASSLPPETHTDTQYF	TGTGCCAGCAGCTTACCCCCGGAAACCCACACAGATACGCAGTATTTT
many	TRBJ1-2	-	TRBV6-2/TRBV6-3	CASTPGNYGYTF	TGTGCCAGCACACCAGGGAACTATGGCTACACCTTC
few	TRBJ1-5	-	TRBV28	CASSFAQPQHF	TGTGCCAGCAGTTTTGCTCAGCCCCAGCATTTT
many	TRBJ2-2	TRBD2	TRBV27	CASSFLKTSLDTGELFF	TGTGCCAGCAGTTTCCTCAAGACTAGCCTGGACACCGGGGAGCTGTTTTTT
many	TRBJ1-1	-	TRBV30	CAWSVPRPEAFF	TGTGCCTGGAGTGTACCTAGGCCTGAAGCTTTCTTT
many	TRBJ1-1	-	TRBV5-1	CASRIPGVGLSTEAFF	TGCGCCAGCAGGATTCCAGGGGTGGGGCTGAGCACTGAAGCTTTCTTT
many	TRBJ1-1	-	TRBV30	CAWSAGDYMNTEAFF	TGTGCCTGGAGTGCAGGGGACTACATGAACACTGAAGCTTTCTTT
once	TRBJ1-3	TRBD1	TRBV6-4	CASSVPDRGCGNTIYF	TGTGCCAGCAGTGTCCCGGACAGGGGTTGTGGAAACACCATATATTTT
many	TRBJ2-3	-	TRBV7-9	CASSLVGKITTDTQYF	TGTGCCAGCAGCTTAGTGGGGAAAATAACCACAGATACGCAGTATTTT
many	TRBJ2-1	-	TRBV28	CASSYQGHRTDNEQFF	TGTGCCAGCAGTTACCAGGGTCACAGGACCGACAATGAGCAGTTCTTC
-	TRBJ2-1	TRBD2	TRBV19	CASSMLAGVVRLNEQFF	TGTGCCAGTAGTATGTTAGCGGGAGTAGTGCGGTTGAATGAGCAGTTCTTC
many	TRBJ2-1	TRBD2	TRBV18	CASSPSLTSVHNEQFF	TGTGCCAGCTCACCAAGCTTGACTAGCGTTCACAATGAGCAGTTCTTC
-	TRBJ1-2	-	TRBV4-2	CASSQELTASYGYTF	TGTGCCAGCAGCCAAGAACTCACAGCCTCCTATGGCTACACCTTC